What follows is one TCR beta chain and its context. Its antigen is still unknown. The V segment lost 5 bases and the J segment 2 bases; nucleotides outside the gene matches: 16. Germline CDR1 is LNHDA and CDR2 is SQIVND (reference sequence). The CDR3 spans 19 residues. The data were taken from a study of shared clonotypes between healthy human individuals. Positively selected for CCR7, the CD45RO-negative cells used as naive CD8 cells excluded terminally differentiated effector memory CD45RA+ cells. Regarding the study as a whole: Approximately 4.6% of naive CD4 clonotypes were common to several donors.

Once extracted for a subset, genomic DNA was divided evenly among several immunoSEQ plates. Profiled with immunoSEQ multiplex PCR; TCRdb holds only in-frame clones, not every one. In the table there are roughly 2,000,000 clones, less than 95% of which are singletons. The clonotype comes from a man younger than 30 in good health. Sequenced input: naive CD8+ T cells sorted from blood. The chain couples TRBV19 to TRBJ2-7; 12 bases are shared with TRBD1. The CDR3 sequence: CASSPFAWGTGGLTYEQYF. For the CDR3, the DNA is TGTGCCAGTAGTCCATTTGCTTGGGGGACAGGGGGCTTAACCTACGAGCAGTACTTC.